A single sample gave rise to the 28 T cell receptor beta chains below, sequenced in a study of technical replicates of blood from a handful of donors. Some clones are missing from TCRdb's copy, which holds only in-frame ones; the method was immunoSEQ multiplex PCR. The sample shows around 57,000 clones, less than 95% of them seen only once. The sequenced sample was T cells isolated from PBMCs. Source of these receptors: a human donor in good health.

The chain joins TRBV7-2 to TRBJ2-1; the D is unclear. The CDR3 is 11 amino acids. CDR1 and CDR2 from the germline V gene are SGHTA and FQGNSA. Between the trimmed V and J ends, which lost 4 bases and 9 bases, there was a span of 7 bases. The CDR3, as DNA: TGTGCCAGCAGCTCCTATGGTGAGCAGTTCTTC. Its protein is CASSSYGEQFF.

The chain is built from TRBV9 and TRBJ2-7, with 9 positions matching TRBD2. Germline V CDR1 and CDR2: SGDLS, YYNGEE. J was trimmed by 3 bases and V by 3 bases; bases with no gene match: 7. The length of the CDR3 is 15 residues. CDR3 nucleotide sequence: TGTGCCAGCAGCGCTCACGCTAGCGGGGTCTACGAGCAGTACTTC. Protein product: CASSAHASGVYEQYF. Supplemented by reference TRBV9 and TRBJ2-7, the full variable domain reads DSGVTQTPKHLITATGQRVTLRCSPRSGDLSVYWYQQSLDQGLQFLIQYYNGEERAKGNILERFSAQQFPDLHSELNLSSLELGDSALYFCASSAHASGVYEQYFGPGTRLTVT.

This clone came up once. The V call is TRBV6-6, the J call TRBJ2-7; TRBD1 matches 9 bases. The ends lost 6 bases at V and 7 bases at J; junction bases unmatched: 4. The CDR3 sequence is 12 residues long. Germline V CDR1 and CDR2: MNHNY, SVGAGI (reference sequence). The CDR3 DNA reads as TGTGCCAGCAGACAGGGGGCGGGGGAGCAGTACTTC. Amino acid sequence: CASRQGAGEQYF.

This chain links TRBV9 with TRBJ2-2; 8 bases agree with TRBD2. The germline gives CDR1 SGDLS, CDR2 YYNGEE. The V segment lost 4 bases and the J segment 5 bases; nucleotides outside the gene matches: 7. The CDR3 extends over 15 amino acids. CDR3 sequence reads: CASSPVAGNTGELFF. CDR3 DNA: TGTGCCAGCAGCCCGGTAGCGGGGAATACCGGGGAGCTGTTTTTT. The variable domain in full, with the rest retrieved from reference TRBV9 and TRBJ2-2, is DSGVTQTPKHLITATGQRVTLRCSPRSGDLSVYWYQQSLDQGLQFLIQYYNGEERAKGNILERFSAQQFPDLHSELNLSSLELGDSALYFCASSPVAGNTGELFFGEGSRLTVL.

The chain has TRBV6-6 and TRBJ1-2; D may be TRBD1 (6 bases). The germline V and J ends were trimmed by 0 bases and 2 bases, with 7 bases remaining between them. This CDR3 has 14 amino acids. Germline CDR1 reads MNHNY; CDR2 reads SVGAGI (reference sequence). The CDR3 here is CASSYSDRNYGYTF. The DNA for the CDR3 is TGTGCCAGCAGTTACTCCGACAGGAACTATGGCTACACCTTC.

The chain recombines TRBV20-1 with TRBJ2-5; D uncertain. The germline CDR1 and CDR2 sequences are DFQATT and SNEGSKA (reference sequence). The germline V and J ends were trimmed by 5 bases and 5 bases, with 9 bases remaining between them. CDR3 size: 11 residues. The CDR3 sequence: CSAQRRETQYF. CDR3 coding DNA: TGCAGTGCTCAACGGCGGGAGACCCAGTACTTC.

As DNA, the CDR3 is TGTGCCAGCAGCGTGGGACTAGCGTACAATGAGCAGTTCTTC. This codes for CASSVGLAYNEQFF. This chain joins TRBV9 and TRBJ2-1, with TRBD2 matching over 10 bases. After removal of 2 bases from V and 4 bases from J, the junction contained 0 bases not matched to a gene. This CDR3 spans 14 amino acids. Germline CDR1 is SGDLS and CDR2 is YYNGEE. Together with reference TRBV9 and TRBJ2-1, the CDR3 gives the full variable domain: DSGVTQTPKHLITATGQRVTLRCSPRSGDLSVYWYQQSLDQGLQFLIQYYNGEERAKGNILERFSAQQFPDLHSELNLSSLELGDSALYFCASSVGLAYNEQFFGPGTRLTVL.

The V call is TRBV5-1, the J call TRBJ2-5; D is uncertain. This CDR3 comprises 14 residues. V lost 4 bases to trimming and J lost 5 bases, with 15 bases between them. Looked up from germline, CDR1 is SGHRS and CDR2 is YFSETQ. The CDR3 sequence: CASSPGSQSETQYF. DNA of the CDR3: TGCGCCAGCAGCCCTGGCTCCCAATCGGAGACCCAGTACTTC.

V is TRBV5-1 and J is TRBJ2-5, with a possible D match to TRBD1 (6 bases). V was pared by 3 bases and J by 5 bases, with 8 bases between. The CDR3 extends over 12 amino acids. Germline CDR1 is SGHRS and CDR2 is YFSETQ. DNA for the CDR3: TGCGCCAGCAGCTCCCAGGGGGAGACCCAGTACTTC. Residues: CASSSQGETQYF.

CDR3 in amino acids: CASSVGGLSYYEQYF. In DNA form, the CDR3 reads TGTGCCAGCTCGGTAGGGGGCCTTTCTTACTACGAGCAGTACTTC. This chain uses TRBV13 with TRBJ2-7, with 7 bases identical to TRBD1. V trimming: 8 bases; J trimming: 3 bases; junction bases outside the gene matches: 13. This CDR3 has 15 residues. Looked up from germline, CDR1 is PRHDT and CDR2 is FYEKMQ (reference sequence).

This clone occurred once. This chain uses TRBV13 with TRBJ2-7; tentatively, D is TRBD1 (6 bases). Germline CDR1 is PRHDT and CDR2 is FYEKMQ (reference sequence). The CDR3 contains 15 residues. Trimming shortened V by 2 bases and J by 2 bases, and 13 bases separated the two germline ends. The CDR3 is CASSLRSGAAYEQYF. Here the CDR3 DNA reads TGTGCCAGCAGCTTAAGATCAGGGGCTGCCTACGAGCAGTACTTC. The variable domain in full, completed from reference TRBV13 and TRBJ2-7, reads AAGVIQSPRHLIKEKRETATLKCYPIPRHDTVYWYQQGPGQDPQFLISFYEKMQSDKGSIPDRFSAQQFSDYHSELNMSSLELGDSALYFCASSLRSGAAYEQYFGPGTRLTVT.

The rearrangement links TRBV5-1 to TRBJ2-1; 8 bases map to TRBD2. Germline values: CDR1 SGHRS, CDR2 YFSETQ. The length of the CDR3 is 14 residues. V trimming: 4 bases; J trimming: 7 bases; junction bases outside the gene matches: 7. The CDR3 DNA sequence: TGCGCCAGCAGCAAAGGGACTAGGGAGAATGAGCAGTTCTTC. Its protein is CASSKGTRENEQFF.

The rearrangement joins TRBV29-1 to TRBJ2-3; 10 bases are shared with TRBD2. CDR3 length: 18 amino acids. V trimming: 8 bases; J trimming: 0 bases; junction bases outside the gene matches: 17. From germline, CDR1 is SQVTM and CDR2 ANQGSEA. The CDR3 here is CSHPSPGLALISTDTQYF. The CDR3 DNA reads as TGCAGCCATCCTAGCCCGGGACTAGCGCTGATTAGCACAGATACGCAGTATTTT.

The chain joins TRBV7-8 to TRBJ2-3, with 7 bases fitting TRBD2. Germline V gene data show CDR1 as SGHVS and CDR2 as FQNEAQ. Germline trimming cut 5 bases from V and 2 bases from J; bases unmatched to any gene: 7. This CDR3 is built from 15 residues. The CDR3 region has the DNA TGTGCCAGCAGCCCAGCGGGACCGGCCACAGATACGCAGTATTTT. This translates into CASSPAGPATDTQYF.

The V call is TRBV29-1, the J call TRBJ2-1, with D unresolved. From germline, CDR1 is SQVTM and CDR2 ANQGSEA. This CDR3 region has 14 residues. Trimming removed 7 bases from V and 3 bases from J, with 16 bases in between. The CDR3 region is CSAPTPSDYNEQFF. CDR3 bases: TGCAGCGCTCCGACTCCCTCGGACTACAATGAGCAGTTCTTC.

The rearrangement joins TRBV5-1 to TRBJ2-1; maybe TRBD2 (5 bases). Deletions cut 7 bases from V and 5 bases from J, with 13 bases between. The CDR3 covers 13 residues. CDR1 and CDR2 from the germline V gene are SGHRS and YFSETQ. CDR3 coding DNA: TGCGCCAGCGACACAGAGGGAAACAATGAGCAGTTCTTC. Protein sequence: CASDTEGNNEQFF.

This chain uses TRBV7-6 with TRBJ2-5, with 7 bases matching TRBD1. Looked up from germline, CDR1 is SGHVS and CDR2 is FNYEAQ. The CDR3 has 13 residues. V gave up 3 bases and J gave up 4 bases; unmatched junction bases: 2. CDR3 nucleotides: TGTGCCAGCAGCTTCGGGGACAGAGAGACCCAGTACTTC. The encoded protein is CASSFGDRETQYF.

The V gene is TRBV28, the J gene TRBJ1-2; D unclear. The germline V and J ends were trimmed by 3 bases and 5 bases, with 16 bases remaining between them. This CDR3 is built from 15 residues. Germline lookup yields CDR1 MDHEN and CDR2 SYDVKM. The DNA for the CDR3 is TGTGCCAGCAGTTTGACTAAAGGATGGGCATATGGCTACACCTTC. Amino acid sequence: CASSLTKGWAYGYTF.

The V and J genes are TRBV19 and TRBJ1-5; no reliable D call. This CDR3 spans 18 amino acids. CDR1 LNHDA and CDR2 SQIVND come from the germline V gene (reference sequence). The V end was cut by 7 bases, the J end by 0 bases, with 22 bases between. This chain's CDR3 is CASTIRDLNLYSNQPQHF. The CDR3, as DNA: TGTGCCAGTACGATCCGGGATTTAAACTTATATAGCAATCAGCCCCAGCATTTT.

J is TRBJ2-2 and V is TRBV18, with a possible D match to TRBD1 (6 bases). The V gene's germline CDR1 is KGHSH and CDR2 LQKENI. The CDR3 spans 15 residues. V was pared by 2 bases and J by 3 bases, with 10 bases between. The CDR3, as DNA: TGTGCCAGCTCACCAGGGTCAGGGGACACCGGGGAGCTGTTTTTT. This gives the protein CASSPGSGDTGELFF.

CDR3 residues: CASSLELGSQFF. CDR3 DNA: TGTGCCAGCAGCCTAGAGCTAGGCTCGCAGTTCTTC. The gene calls are TRBV7-3 and TRBJ2-1; D remains ambiguous. This CDR3 spans 12 amino acids. Germline V gene data show CDR1 as SGHTA and CDR2 as FQGTGA. V lost 5 bases and J 12 bases, leaving 14 bases between the germline ends.

V gene TRBV7-6 combines with J gene TRBJ2-5, with 8 bases lining up with TRBD1. This CDR3 is 15 amino acids long. Germline CDR1 and CDR2: SGHVS and FNYEAQ. V was pared by 5 bases and J by 3 bases, with 8 bases of the junction left unmatched. DNA for the CDR3: TGTGCCAGCAGCACCGGACAGGGTATGGAAGAGACCCAGTACTTC. Translation: CASSTGQGMEETQYF.

The V call is TRBV7-8, the J call TRBJ2-7; TRBD1 matches at 10 bases. The ends lost 4 bases at V and 7 bases at J; junction bases unmatched: 4. This CDR3 is built from 13 residues. Germline V lookup: CDR1 SGHVS, CDR2 FQNEAQ. The CDR3 nucleotides are TGTGCCAGCAGCTCGGGACAGGGGTGGGAGCAGTACTTC. Its translation: CASSSGQGWEQYF.

The J gene is TRBJ1-1, the V gene TRBV7-9, with 12 nucleotides matching TRBD1. V trimming: 1 base; J trimming: 4 bases; junction bases outside the gene matches: 10. Germline-derived CDR1 and CDR2 are SEHNR and FQNEAQ (reference sequence). This CDR3 contains 18 residues. CDR3: CASSLEGDRGQRGTEAFF. The CDR3 DNA reads TGTGCCAGCAGCTTAGAAGGGGACAGGGGGCAACGGGGCACTGAAGCTTTCTTT.

The J gene is TRBJ2-4, the V gene TRBV6-6; 7 nucleotides line up with TRBD1. The trim removed 5 bases at V and 5 bases at J, leaving 9 bases unmatched. Per germline, CDR1 MNHNY and CDR2 SVGAGI (reference sequence). The CDR3 length is 15 residues. DNA for the CDR3: TGTGCCAGCAGTAGGGGCAGGGGGACAGAAAACATTCAGTACTTC. Amino acids: CASSRGRGTENIQYF.

This clone came up once. This chain joins TRBV12-5 and TRBJ2-1; TRBD2 agrees at 9 bases. This CDR3 is 20 amino acids long. J gave up 1 base and V 6 bases, and 19 bases lay outside the gene matches. Looked up from germline, CDR1 is LGHNT and CDR2 is FRNRAP. CDR3 amino acids: CASGDPVGRGGNGSYNEQFF. The CDR3 region has the DNA TGTGCTAGTGGGGACCCCGTTGGGCGGGGGGGGAATGGGTCCTACAATGAGCAGTTCTTC.

V and J are TRBV5-1 and TRBJ2-1, with TRBD1 identical over 9 bases. Germline V gene lookup returns CDR1 SGHRS and CDR2 YFSETQ. This CDR3 spans 14 amino acids. J was trimmed by 7 bases and V by 4 bases; bases with no gene match: 6. CDR3 coding DNA: TGCGCCAGCAGCCTGGGACAGGGCCAAAATGAGCAGTTCTTC. Residues: CASSLGQGQNEQFF.

This chain connects TRBV5-1 to TRBJ2-1; weak D call: TRBD2 (6 bases). Per the germline V gene, CDR1 is SGHRS and CDR2 is YFSETQ. The ends were cut back, 0 bases at V and 4 bases at J, with 11 bases in the middle. The CDR3 is made up of 15 amino acids. CDR3 sequence reads: CASSLGLDPYNEQFF. The CDR3 nucleotides read TGCGCCAGCAGCTTGGGACTAGATCCTTACAATGAGCAGTTCTTC. Complete variable domain (other parts from reference TRBV5-1 and TRBJ2-1): KAGVTQTPRYLIKTRGQQVTLSCSPISGHRSVSWYQQTPGQGLQFLFEYFSETQRNKGNFPGRFSGRQFSNSRSEMNVSTLELGDSALYLCASSLGLDPYNEQFFGPGTRLTVL.